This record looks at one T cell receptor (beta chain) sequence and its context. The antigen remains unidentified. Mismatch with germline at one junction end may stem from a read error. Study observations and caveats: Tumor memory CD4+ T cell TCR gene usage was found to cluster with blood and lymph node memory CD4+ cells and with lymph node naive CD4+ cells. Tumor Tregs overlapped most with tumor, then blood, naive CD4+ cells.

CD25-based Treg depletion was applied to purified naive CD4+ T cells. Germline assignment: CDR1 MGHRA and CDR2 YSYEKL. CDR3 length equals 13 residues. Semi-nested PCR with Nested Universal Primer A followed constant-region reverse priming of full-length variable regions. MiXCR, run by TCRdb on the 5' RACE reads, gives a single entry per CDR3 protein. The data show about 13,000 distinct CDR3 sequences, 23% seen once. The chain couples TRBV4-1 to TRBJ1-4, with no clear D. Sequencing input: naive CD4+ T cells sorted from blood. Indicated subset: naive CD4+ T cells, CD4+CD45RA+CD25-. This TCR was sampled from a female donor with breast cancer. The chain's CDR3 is CASGQNQAEKLFF. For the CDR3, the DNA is TGCGCCAGCGGCCAAAACCAGGCTGAAAAACTGTTTTTT.